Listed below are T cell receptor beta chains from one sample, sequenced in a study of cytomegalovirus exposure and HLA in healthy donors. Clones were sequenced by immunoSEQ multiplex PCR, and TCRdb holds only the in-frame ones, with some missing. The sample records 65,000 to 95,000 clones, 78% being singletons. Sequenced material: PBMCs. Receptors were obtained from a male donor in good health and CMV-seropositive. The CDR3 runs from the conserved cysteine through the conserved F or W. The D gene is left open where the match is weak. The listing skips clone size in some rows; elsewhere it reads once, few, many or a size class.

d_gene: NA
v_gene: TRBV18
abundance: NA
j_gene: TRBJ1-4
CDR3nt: TGTACCAGCTCACCAGGGAGGAGTGCAACTAATGAAAAACTGTTTTTT
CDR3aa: CTSSPGRSATNEKLFF

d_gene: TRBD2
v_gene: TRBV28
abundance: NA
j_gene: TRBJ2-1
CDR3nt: TGTGCCAGCAGCCTCAGAGGGTTTTCCCTCAGCGGGGGGGCTTTGGGGGAGCAGTTCTTC
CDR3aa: CASSLRGFSLSGGALGEQFF

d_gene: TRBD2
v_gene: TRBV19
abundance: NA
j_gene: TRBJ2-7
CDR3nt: TGTGCCAGTAGTTTCGGGACCCCCGGGGGGGAGCAGTACTTC
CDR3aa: CASSFGTPGGEQYF

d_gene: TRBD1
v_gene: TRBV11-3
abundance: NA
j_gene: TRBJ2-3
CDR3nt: TGTGCCAGCAGCCACGGGGACAGTAGCACAGATACGCAGTATTTT
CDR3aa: CASSHGDSSTDTQYF

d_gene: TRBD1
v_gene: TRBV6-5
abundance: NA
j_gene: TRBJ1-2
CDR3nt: TGTGCCAGCAGCTCTCAGGGGGTTAGGTCCTATGGCTACACCTTC
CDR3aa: CASSSQGVRSYGYTF

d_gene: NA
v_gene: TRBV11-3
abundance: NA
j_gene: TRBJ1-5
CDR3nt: TGTGCCAGCAACTTTCGGATAGGTCAGGGATATAGCAATCAGCCCCAGCATTTT
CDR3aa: CASNFRIGQGYSNQPQHF

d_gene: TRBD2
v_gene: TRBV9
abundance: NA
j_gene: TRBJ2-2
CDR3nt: TGTGCCAGCAGCGTAGGCGGGAGTATGTCCGGGGAGCTGTTTTTT
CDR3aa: CASSVGGSMSGELFF

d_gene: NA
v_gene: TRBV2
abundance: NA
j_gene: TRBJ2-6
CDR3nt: TGTGCCAGCCAGACTAGTCAATTCTCTGGGGCCAACGTCCTGACTTTC
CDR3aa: CASQTSQFSGANVLTF

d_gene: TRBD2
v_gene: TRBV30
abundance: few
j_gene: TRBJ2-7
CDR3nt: TGTGCCTGGAGTGTAGCGGGAGGGGGATACGAGCAGTACTTC
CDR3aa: CAWSVAGGGYEQYF

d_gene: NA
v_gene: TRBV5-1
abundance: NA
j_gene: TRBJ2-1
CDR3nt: TGCGCCAGCAGCTTGTTCAGCGGTAACGGGAAATGGACCTACAATGAGCAGTTCTTC
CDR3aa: CASSLFSGNGKWTYNEQFF

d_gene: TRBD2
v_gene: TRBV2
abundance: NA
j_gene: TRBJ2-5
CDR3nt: TGTGCCAGCAGTGAAGGAGCGGGGGGGCTGTGGGAGACCCAGTACTTC
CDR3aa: CASSEGAGGLWETQYF

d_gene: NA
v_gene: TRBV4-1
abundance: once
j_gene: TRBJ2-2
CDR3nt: TGCGCCAGCAGCCAAGATTCGCCGAACACCTTGTCCACCGGGGAGCTGTTTTTT
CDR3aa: CASSQDSPNTLSTGELFF

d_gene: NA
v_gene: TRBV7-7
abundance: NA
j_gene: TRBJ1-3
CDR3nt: TGTGCCAGCAGCCCCGGACAGCGAGGAAACACCATATATTTT
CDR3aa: CASSPGQRGNTIYF

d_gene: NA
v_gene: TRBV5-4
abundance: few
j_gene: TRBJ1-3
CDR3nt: TGTGCCAGCAGGGCTTGGCACAGGAAGGACACCATATATTTT
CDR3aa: CASRAWHRKDTIYF

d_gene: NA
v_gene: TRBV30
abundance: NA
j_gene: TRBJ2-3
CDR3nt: TGTGCCTGGATTCCGGGAGATACGCAGTATTTT
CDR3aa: CAWIPGDTQYF

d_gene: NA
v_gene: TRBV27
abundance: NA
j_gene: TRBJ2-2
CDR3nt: TGTGCCAGCACCTCGAGTAGCAACGTGGGTGGGAACACCGGGGAGCTGTTTTTT
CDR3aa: CASTSSSNVGGNTGELFF

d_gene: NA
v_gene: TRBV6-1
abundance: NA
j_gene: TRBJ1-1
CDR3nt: TGTGCCAGTCTGACCAAGGGCAGGGCCTACACTGAAGCTTTCTTT
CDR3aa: CASLTKGRAYTEAFF

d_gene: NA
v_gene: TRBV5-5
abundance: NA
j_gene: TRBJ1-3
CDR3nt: TGTGCCAGCAGCTTGACAGGGCCCCGGAACACCATATATTTT
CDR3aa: CASSLTGPRNTIYF

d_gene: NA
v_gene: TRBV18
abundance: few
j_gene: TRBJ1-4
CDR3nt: TGTGCCAGCTCACTAGACAGCCCTAGTGAAAAACTGTTTTTT
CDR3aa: CASSLDSPSEKLFF

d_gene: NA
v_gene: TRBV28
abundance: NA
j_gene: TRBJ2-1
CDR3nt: TGTGCCAGCAGTTTCCCGGACTTAATCGGCAATGAGCAGTTCTTC
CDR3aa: CASSFPDLIGNEQFF

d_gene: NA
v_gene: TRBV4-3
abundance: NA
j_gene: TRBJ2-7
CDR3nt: TGCGCCAGCAGCCAAGACAACTCCTACGAGCAGTACTTC
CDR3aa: CASSQDNSYEQYF

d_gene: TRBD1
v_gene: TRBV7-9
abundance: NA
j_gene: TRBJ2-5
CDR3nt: TGTGCCAGCAACCCCCCGGGGACAGGGAATTTAGAGACCCAGTACTTC
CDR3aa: CASNPPGTGNLETQYF

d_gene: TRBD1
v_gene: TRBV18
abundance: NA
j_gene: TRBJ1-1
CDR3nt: TGTGCCAGCTCAACGACAGGGGACACTGAAGCTTTCTTT
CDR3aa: CASSTTGDTEAFF

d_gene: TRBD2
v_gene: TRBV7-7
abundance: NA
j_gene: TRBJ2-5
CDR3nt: TGTGCCAGCAGCTTCCTCGGGACTAGCGGGGGGGGAGAGACCCAGTACTTC
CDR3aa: CASSFLGTSGGGETQYF

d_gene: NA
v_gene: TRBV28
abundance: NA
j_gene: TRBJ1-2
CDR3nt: NA
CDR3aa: CASSTSGVTIRGYTF

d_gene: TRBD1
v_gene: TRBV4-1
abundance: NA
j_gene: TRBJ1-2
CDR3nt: TGCGCCAGCAGCCAAGGGACAGGGGGCGGCTACACCTTC
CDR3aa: CASSQGTGGGYTF

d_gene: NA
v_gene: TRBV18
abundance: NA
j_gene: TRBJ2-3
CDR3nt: TGTGCCAGCTCCCTACTAAGTATCCTATACACAGATACGCAGTATTTT
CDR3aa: CASSLLSILYTDTQYF

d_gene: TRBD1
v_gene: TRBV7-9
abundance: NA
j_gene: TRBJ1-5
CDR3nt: TGTGCCAGCAGCCCCGGGACAGGGACGGATAGCAATCAGCCCCAGCATTTT
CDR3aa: CASSPGTGTDSNQPQHF

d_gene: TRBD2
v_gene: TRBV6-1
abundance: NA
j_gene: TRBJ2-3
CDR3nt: TGTGCCAGCAGTGGGACTAGCGGGAGTTGGAGCACAGATACGCAGTATTTT
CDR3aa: CASSGTSGSWSTDTQYF

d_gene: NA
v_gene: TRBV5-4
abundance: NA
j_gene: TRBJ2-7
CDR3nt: TGTGCCAGCAGCTTGACAGTCGGCTCCTACGGGCAGTACTTC
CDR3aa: CASSLTVGSYGQYF

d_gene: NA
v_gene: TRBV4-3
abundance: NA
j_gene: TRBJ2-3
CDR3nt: TGCGCCAGCAGCCTAATCGGGACAAGGCTGAAGGATACGCAGTATTTT
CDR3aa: CASSLIGTRLKDTQYF

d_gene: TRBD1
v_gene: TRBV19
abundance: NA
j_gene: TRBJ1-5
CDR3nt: TGTGCCAGTAGCGTGACAGGGCAAGGACAGCCCCAGCATTTT
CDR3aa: CASSVTGQGQPQHF

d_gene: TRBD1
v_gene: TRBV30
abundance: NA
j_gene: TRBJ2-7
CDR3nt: TGTGCCTGGAGAACCGGGACAGGGGGGTACGAGCAGTACTTC
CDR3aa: CAWRTGTGGYEQYF

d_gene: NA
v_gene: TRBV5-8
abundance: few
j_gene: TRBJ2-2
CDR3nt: TGTGCCAGCAGCTTGGCCCGTAGCGGCCGCACCGGGGAGCTGTTTTTT
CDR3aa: CASSLARSGRTGELFF

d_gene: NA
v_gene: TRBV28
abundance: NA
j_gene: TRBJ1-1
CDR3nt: TGTGCCAGCAGTTTCCCTCTGGCTACCGGAGGGACTGAAGCTTTCTTT
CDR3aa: CASSFPLATGGTEAFF

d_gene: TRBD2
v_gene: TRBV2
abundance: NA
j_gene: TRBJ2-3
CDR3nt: TGTGCCAGCAGTGGGACTAGCGGGGGGCGGGGAGATACGCAGTATTTT
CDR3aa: CASSGTSGGRGDTQYF

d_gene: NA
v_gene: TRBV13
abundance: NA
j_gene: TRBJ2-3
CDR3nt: TGTGCCAGCAGCTCAGGAGGGGGAAATACGCAGTATTTT
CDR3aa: CASSSGGGNTQYF

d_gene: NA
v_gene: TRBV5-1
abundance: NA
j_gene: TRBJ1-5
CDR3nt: TGCGCCAGCAGCGAGGGAGCAAATAGCAATCAGCCCCAGCATTTT
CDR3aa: CASSEGANSNQPQHF

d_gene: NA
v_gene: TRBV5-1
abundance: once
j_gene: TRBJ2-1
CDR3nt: TGCGCCAGCAGCTTGGATGGCGGGACCAGCTCCTACAATGAGCAGTTCTTC
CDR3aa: CASSLDGGTSSYNEQFF

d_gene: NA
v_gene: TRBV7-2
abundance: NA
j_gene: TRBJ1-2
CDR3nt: TGTGCCAGCAGCTTAGCCACAGCGGTTAATCCCTATGGCTACACCTTC
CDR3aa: CASSLATAVNPYGYTF

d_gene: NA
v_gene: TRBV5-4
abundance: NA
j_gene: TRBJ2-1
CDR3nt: TGTGCCAGCAGCCAAGGGACTTCTCACAATGAGCAGTTCTTC
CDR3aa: CASSQGTSHNEQFF

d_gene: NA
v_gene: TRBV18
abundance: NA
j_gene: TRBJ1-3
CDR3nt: TGTGCCAGCTCACCGGCAACGGGAGGAAACACCATATATTTT
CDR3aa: CASSPATGGNTIYF

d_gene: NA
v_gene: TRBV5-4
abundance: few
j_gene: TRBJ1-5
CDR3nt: TGTGCCAGCAGCTTGCTACCCATTAATCAGCCCCAGCATTTT
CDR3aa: CASSLLPINQPQHF

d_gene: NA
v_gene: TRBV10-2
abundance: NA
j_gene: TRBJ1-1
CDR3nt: TGCGCCAGCAGTGAGTCGGAGGGGAACACTGAAGCTTTCTTT
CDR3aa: CASSESEGNTEAFF

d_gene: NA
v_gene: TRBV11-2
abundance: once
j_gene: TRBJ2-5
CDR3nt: TGTGCCAGCAGCTTTGGGCAGGGGCAAGAGACCCAGTACTTC
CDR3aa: CASSFGQGQETQYF

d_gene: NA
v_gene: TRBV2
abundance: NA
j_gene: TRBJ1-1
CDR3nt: TGTGTCAGCAGTGAAGGGCGGCGCTTAACTTTCTTT
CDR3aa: CVSSEGRRLTFF

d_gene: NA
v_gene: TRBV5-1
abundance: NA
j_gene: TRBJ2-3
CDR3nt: TGCGCCAGCAGCTTGGGCGGAGGGCCTGGGGGCACAGATACGCAGTATTTT
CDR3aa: CASSLGGGPGGTDTQYF

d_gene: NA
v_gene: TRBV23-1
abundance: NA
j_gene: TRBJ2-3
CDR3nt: TGCGCCAGCAGTCAATCGAAATCGGACTACACAGATACGCAGTATTTT
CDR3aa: CASSQSKSDYTDTQYF

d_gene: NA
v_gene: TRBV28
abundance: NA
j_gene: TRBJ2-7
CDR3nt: TGTGCCAGCACTTCAGGTTTGGACAGAACCTACGAGCAGTACTTC
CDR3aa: CASTSGLDRTYEQYF

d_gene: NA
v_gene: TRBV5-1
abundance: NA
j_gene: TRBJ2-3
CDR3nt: TGCGCCAGCAGCCCAGAGGGGGAGAGCACAGATACGCAGTATTTT
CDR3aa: CASSPEGESTDTQYF

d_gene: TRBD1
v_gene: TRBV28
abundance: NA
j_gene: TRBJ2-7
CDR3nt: TGTGCCAGCCGGGACAGGGTCTTCGGCGAGCAGTACTTC
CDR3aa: CASRDRVFGEQYF

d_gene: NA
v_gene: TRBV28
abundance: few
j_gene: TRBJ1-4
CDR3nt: TGTGCCAGCAGTATTAACGCGGGAAAACTGTTTTTT
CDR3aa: CASSINAGKLFF

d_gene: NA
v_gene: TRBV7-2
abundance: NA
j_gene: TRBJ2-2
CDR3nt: TGTGCCAGCAGCTTCAGGCCGAGAGTCGGGGAGCTGTTTTTT
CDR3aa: CASSFRPRVGELFF

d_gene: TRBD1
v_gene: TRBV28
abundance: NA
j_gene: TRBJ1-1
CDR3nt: TGTGCCAGCAGTTACCCCCCGACAGGGGCGAACACTGAAGCTTTCTTT
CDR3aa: CASSYPPTGANTEAFF

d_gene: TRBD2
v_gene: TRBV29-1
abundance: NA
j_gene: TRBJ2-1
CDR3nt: TGCAGCGGCTACACTAGCGGGGGATCCGTGAATGAGCAGTTCTTC
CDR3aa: CSGYTSGGSVNEQFF